Below, 5 T cell receptor beta chains from the same sample are listed, as sequenced in a study of Ad26.COV2.S vaccination and SARS-CoV-2 variants. Sample treatment: roughly 19 received Ad26.COV2.S at low or high dose, single or two shots; five or six received placebo; per-sample allocation not given. At day 63 after the first vaccine or placebo injection, samples were drawn. Data came from immunoSEQ multiplex PCR; TCRdb stores just in-frame clones and leaves some out. The sample lists about 280,000 clones, about 89% occurring once. Specimen: peripheral blood, collected in a trial of Ad26.COV2.S vaccine versus placebo. Receptors originate from a person between 18 and 60 years old who received the Ad26.COV2.S COVID-19 vaccine or a placebo.

V is TRBV3-1 (or the pseudogene TRBV3-2) and J is TRBJ1-1; D is uncertain. This CDR3 has 14 amino acids. The germline gives CDR1 LGHDT, CDR2 YNNKEL (reference sequence). Trimming removed 0 bases at V and 4 bases at J, with 9 bases between. The CDR3 is CASSQDLRSTEAFF. The CDR3 DNA reads as TGTGCCAGCAGCCAAGATCTGCGTAGCACTGAAGCTTTCTTT.

V and J are TRBV5-8 and TRBJ2-5; 11 positions match TRBD1. Trimming took 4 bases from V and 5 from J; bases not matched to a gene: 4. The CDR3 contains 14 residues. Looked up from germline, CDR1 is SGHTS and CDR2 is YDEGEE. The CDR3 region is CASSGDRGVETQYF. DNA for the CDR3: TGTGCCAGCAGCGGGGACAGGGGGGTCGAGACCCAGTACTTC. The full variable domain, its missing parts supplied by reference TRBV5-8 and TRBJ2-5, is EAGVTQSPTHLIKTRGQQATLRCSPISGHTSVYWYQQALGLGLQFLLWYDEGEERNRGNFPPRFSGRQFPNYSSELNVNALELEDSALYLCASSGDRGVETQYFGPGTRLLVL.

The chain couples TRBV10-3 to TRBJ2-5, with D maybe TRBD2 (5 bases). Germline V gives CDR1 ENHRY, CDR2 SYGVKD. The CDR3 is 13 amino acids. Trimming took off 4 bases at V and 3 bases at J, with 9 bases between the two ends. The CDR3 bases are TGTGCCATCAGTGGACGGGAAAAAGAGACCCAGTACTTC. This codes for CAISGREKETQYF.

The chain recombines TRBV7-2 with TRBJ2-7; possible D gene TRBD2, 6 bases. CDR1 is SGHTA and CDR2 is FQGNSA in the germline V gene. V was shortened by 6 bases and J by 3 bases, with 12 bases between the two germline ends. The CDR3 totals 13 residues. As DNA, the CDR3 is TGTGCCAGCAGGGGGGGACCGGACTACGAGCAGTACTTC. It encodes CASRGGPDYEQYF.

As DNA, the CDR3 is TGTGCCATCAGTGAATTGGGGGGCTACACCGGGGAGCTGTTTTTT. Translated, it gives CAISELGGYTGELFF. The chain joins TRBV10-3 to TRBJ2-2; D may be TRBD1 or TRBD2 (6 bases each). This CDR3 contains 15 residues. Germline V gene sequence: CDR1 ENHRY, CDR2 SYGVKD. The germline V and J ends were trimmed by 3 bases and 3 bases, with 11 bases remaining between them.